This T cell receptor (beta chain) was documented in a study of T cell changes during pregnancy in multiple sclerosis. Some clones are missing from TCRdb's copy, which holds only in-frame ones; the method was immunoSEQ multiplex PCR. The sample includes more than 20,000 clones, roughly 93% of them seen just once. This clone was counted a single time. CDR3 size: 17 residues. Between the trimmed V and J ends, which lost 4 bases and 4 bases, there was a span of 22 bases. CDR1 MGHRA and CDR2 YSYEKL come from the germline V gene. The rearrangement links TRBV4-1 to TRBJ2-5, with D possibly TRBD2 on 7 matching bases. The clonotype comes from a female donor with multiple sclerosis, enrolled in a pregnancy study. The specimen comprised CD8+ T cells from peripheral blood mononuclear cells, sampled in the third trimester of pregnancy. The DNA for the CDR3 is TGCGCCAGCAGCCGGAACGTCGGGCGGGGGCCGGGAGAGACCCAGTACTTC. The encoded protein is CASSRNVGRGPGETQYF.